This is a list of T cell receptor beta chains from one sample in a study of blood T cell repertoires in COVID-19. Libraries were prepared by immunoSEQ multiplex PCR; TCRdb keeps only in-frame clonotypes and omits some of them. The sample contains 200,000 to 250,000 clones, approximately 81% of which appear only once. What was sequenced was peripheral blood. These receptors were obtained from a woman aged 80 or older with active or convalescent COVID-19. CDR3s include the opening cysteine and the closing phenylalanine or tryptophan. D genes are given only for firm matches. Size is omitted from some rows. Given values are once, few, many or a class for expanded clones.

CDR3nt	CDR3aa	d_gene	j_gene	abundance	v_gene
TGTGCCAGCAGCTTAGACGGGGGACTGGTATACAATGAGCAGTTCTTC	CASSLDGGLVYNEQFF	.	TRBJ2-1	.	TRBV11-3
TGCGCCAGCAGCTTGGAAGGGGCCTCCAATGAAAAACTGTTTTTT	CASSLEGASNEKLFF	.	TRBJ1-4	once	TRBV5-1
TGTGCCAGCAGCTTAGATCAGGTCCCCGGAAACACCATATATTTT	CASSLDQVPGNTIYF	.	TRBJ1-3	once	TRBV7-2
TGTGCCAGCAGCTTGGAGGGGTCTCAAGACGAGCAGTACTTC	CASSLEGSQDEQYF	.	TRBJ2-7	.	TRBV7-8
TGTGCCAGCAGCATCGGGACAGGGTGGAATCAGCCCCAGCATTTT	CASSIGTGWNQPQHF	TRBD1	TRBJ1-5	.	TRBV7-2
TGTGCCAGCAGCCCCAGGGGGGCCGGGGGCACTGAAGCTTTCTTT	CASSPRGAGGTEAFF	TRBD1	TRBJ1-1	once	TRBV3-1/TRBV3-2
TGTGCCATCAGAGACGCCGACAGGGTAGGGGGCTACACCTTC	CAIRDADRVGGYTF	TRBD1	TRBJ1-2	.	TRBV10-3
TGTGCCAGCAGTTTATTAGCCAGGGGGACTGAGACCCAGTACTTC	CASSLLARGTETQYF	.	TRBJ2-5	.	TRBV27
TGTGCCAGCAGTGTCAGGGGGCTCACTGAAGCTTTCTTT	CASSVRGLTEAFF	TRBD1	TRBJ1-1	few	TRBV2
TGTGCCAGTAGTATAAGAGCGGGGGGGACAGATACGCAGTATTTT	CASSIRAGGTDTQYF	TRBD2	TRBJ2-3	once	TRBV19
TGCGCCAGCAGCGGGAGACAGGGGGCCGCCGGGGAGCTGTTTTTT	CASSGRQGAAGELFF	TRBD1	TRBJ2-2	.	TRBV5-1
TGCAGCGTTGATCATCTAGGGACAGGGGGTTACGAGCAGTACTTC	CSVDHLGTGGYEQYF	TRBD1	TRBJ2-7	.	TRBV29-1
TGTGCCAGCAGCTTAGTTGGGGACAGGCGGTGGGAAGCTTTCTTT	CASSLVGDRRWEAFF	TRBD1	TRBJ1-1	.	TRBV11-2
TGTGCCAGCAGTCCGGACAGGCTCCTCAATGAGCAGTTCTTC	CASSPDRLLNEQFF	TRBD1	TRBJ2-1	.	TRBV2
TGTGCCAGCTCGCGGGGACAGCAAGAGACCCAGTACTTC	CASSRGQQETQYF	.	TRBJ2-5	once	TRBV18
TGTGCCAGCAGTGTCCTTGGAGGGGACACTGAAGCTTTCTTT	CASSVLGGDTEAFF	.	TRBJ1-1	once	TRBV2
TGTGCCAGCAGACGTACATCGAACACTGAAGCTTTCTTT	CASRRTSNTEAFF	.	TRBJ1-1	.	TRBV28
TGTGCCAGCAGCCAGGTTCTAGCGGGAGCGGGGGAGCAGTTCTTC	CASSQVLAGAGEQFF	TRBD2	TRBJ2-1	.	TRBV14
TGTGCCTGGAGTGTACGGGTGAGCGGCAATCAGCCCCAGCATTTT	CAWSVRVSGNQPQHF	.	TRBJ1-5	.	TRBV30
TGTGCCAGTAGTATCAGTAGTCAGGGCGGGGGTCAGCCCCAGCATTTT	CASSISSQGGGQPQHF	.	TRBJ1-5	.	TRBV19
TGTGCCAGCAGCTTACTCAACCGGGGGGGCACTGAAGCTTTCTTT	CASSLLNRGGTEAFF	.	TRBJ1-1	few	TRBV7-6
TGTGCCAGCAGCTTATCTAGCGGGGGAGATACGCAGTATTTT	CASSLSSGGDTQYF	TRBD2	TRBJ2-3	.	TRBV13
TGTGCCAGCAGCCCCAGGGTAGACACTGAAGCTTTCTTT	CASSPRVDTEAFF	.	TRBJ1-1	.	TRBV3-1/TRBV3-2
TGCGCCAGCAGTCTAGCGGGGGGGCCGGGCACCGGGGAGCTGTTTTTT	CASSLAGGPGTGELFF	TRBD2	TRBJ2-2	.	TRBV5-1
TGCAGCGTGGCAACTAGCGGGGGGGGCTACAATGAGCAGTTCTTC	CSVATSGGGYNEQFF	TRBD2	TRBJ2-1	.	TRBV29-1
TGTGCCAGCAGCTTCGGACAGGATGAAAAACTGTTTTTT	CASSFGQDEKLFF	TRBD1	TRBJ1-4	.	TRBV7-9
TGTGCCTGTAAGGGGCGCTACGAGCAGTACTTC	CACKGRYEQYF	.	TRBJ2-7	.	TRBV30
TGTGCCACAAACAGGGGAGTGAACTATGGCTACACCTTC	CATNRGVNYGYTF	TRBD1	TRBJ1-2	.	TRBV6-5
TGTGCTAGCAGCTTAGCTCCGGGACTAGCGGGGGAGACCCAGTACTTC	CASSLAPGLAGETQYF	TRBD2	TRBJ2-5	.	TRBV7-7
TGTGCCAGCCATCTAGCGGGAGTGAGAAATGAGCAGTTCTTC	CASHLAGVRNEQFF	TRBD2	TRBJ2-1	once	TRBV5-4
TGTGCCAGCAGCTTGGACAGCGGAGGTTATGGCTACACCTTC	CASSLDSGGYGYTF	.	TRBJ1-2	once	TRBV5-4
TGTGCCAGCAGTTTCGGCCTAGCGGGGGATGTCCAAAAATCCTACAATGAGCAGTTCTTC	CASSFGLAGDVQKSYNEQFF	TRBD2	TRBJ2-1	.	TRBV11-3
TGTGCCAGCAGTTTCAGGGGTGGGGGCAAAAACATTCAGTACTTC	CASSFRGGGKNIQYF	.	TRBJ2-4	.	TRBV27
TGCAGCGTTGCCCAGGGGGTGATGGAGACCCAGTACTTC	CSVAQGVMETQYF	TRBD1	TRBJ2-5	.	TRBV29-1
TGTGCCATCAGCAGCAGGGGAGTTATGGGCTACAATGAGCAGTTCTTC	CAISSRGVMGYNEQFF	.	TRBJ2-1	.	TRBV10-3
TGCGCCAGCAGCTCCGGACTAGGCACAGATACGCAGTATTTT	CASSSGLGTDTQYF	TRBD2	TRBJ2-3	.	TRBV5-1
TGTGCCAGCAGCTTCCGACAGGGGCGGGCAGATACGCAGTATTTT	CASSFRQGRADTQYF	TRBD1	TRBJ2-3	few	TRBV5-8
TGCAGCGTTGTCGTGGGTGGGCTAGCGGCTGAGACCCAGTACTTC	CSVVVGGLAAETQYF	TRBD2	TRBJ2-5	.	TRBV29-1
TGTGCCAGCAGTGCCCAGGCCCCACCTTACGAGCAGTACTTC	CASSAQAPPYEQYF	.	TRBJ2-7	.	TRBV2
TGCGCCAGCAGCTTGTTGGGCGGGACGAATGAGCAGTTCTTC	CASSLLGGTNEQFF	.	TRBJ2-1	.	TRBV5-1
TGTGCCAGTTTAGGGGGACAGCCGCACTCTGGGGCCAACGTCCTGACTTTC	CASLGGQPHSGANVLTF	TRBD1	TRBJ2-6	.	TRBV5-5
TGTGCCGGGGCCGAGGGTAACAGGGGCAGGTACACTGAAGCTTTCTTT	CAGAEGNRGRYTEAFF	TRBD1	TRBJ1-1	.	TRBV27
TGTGCCAGCAGCACAGCCGGGGGGCGGAACTATGGCTACACCTTC	CASSTAGGRNYGYTF	.	TRBJ1-2	.	TRBV9
TGTGCCAGCAGCGTAGGAGTTAGCTGGGAGCAGTTCTTC	CASSVGVSWEQFF	.	TRBJ2-1	.	TRBV9
TGTGCCAGCAGCTCGCCTCGGGGGTCCCCAGATACGCAGTATTTT	CASSSPRGSPDTQYF	.	TRBJ2-3	few	TRBV7-9